Below, 23 T cell receptor beta chains from the same sample are listed, as sequenced in a study of technical replicates of blood from a few donors. Profiled with immunoSEQ multiplex PCR; TCRdb holds only in-frame clones, not every one. The table includes about 70,000 clones, under 99% detected once. Sample: T cells isolated from PBMCs. All receptors derive from a human donor in good health.

This clone was picked up one time. The chain recombines TRBV10-3 with TRBJ2-6; weak D call: TRBD2 (6 bases). Germline V gives CDR1 ENHRY, CDR2 SYGVKD. V was clipped by 2 bases and J by 0 bases, with 11 bases between them. The CDR3 totals 17 residues. The CDR3 region is CAISERDGGSGANVLTF. As DNA, the CDR3 is TGTGCCATCAGTGAGCGGGACGGGGGCTCTGGGGCCAACGTCCTGACTTTC.

The chain links TRBV5-1 to TRBJ2-6, with D tentatively TRBD1 (6 bases). V shed 4 bases and J shed 2 bases, with 10 bases lying between them. This CDR3 is built from 15 residues. Germline V gives CDR1 SGHRS, CDR2 YFSETQ. CDR3: CASSAQGAGANVLTF. The CDR3, as DNA: TGCGCCAGCAGCGCACAGGGAGCTGGGGCCAACGTCCTGACTTTC.

The chain employs TRBV4-2 and TRBJ2-2, with 9 bases lining up with TRBD2. The CDR3 has 16 amino acids. Per germline, CDR1 LGHNA and CDR2 YNFKEQ. V shed 4 bases, J shed 1 base, and the junction held 4 bases outside the gene matches. The CDR3, as DNA: TGTGCCAGCAGCCCCCAACTAGCGGGGAACACCGGGGAGCTGTTTTTT. Amino acid sequence: CASSPQLAGNTGELFF.

The rearrangement uses TRBV11-2 and TRBJ2-5; D is undetermined. Germline CDR1 SGHAT, CDR2 FQNNGV. The ends were cut back, 3 bases at V and 5 bases at J, with 4 bases in the middle. This CDR3 has 11 residues. DNA of the CDR3: TGTGCCAGCAGCTTCGGGGAGACCCAGTACTTC. This codes for CASSFGETQYF. Full variable domain (missing parts from reference TRBV11-2 and TRBJ2-5): EAGVAQSPRYKIIEKRQSVAFWCNPISGHATLYWYQQILGQGPKLLIQFQNNGVVDDSQLPKDRFSAERLKGVDSTLKIQPAKLEDSAVYLCASSFGETQYFGPGTRLLVL.

The chain links TRBV7-9 to TRBJ1-1; D might be TRBD1 (5 bases). CDR3 length: 16 amino acids. V was pared by 5 bases and J by 0 bases, with 16 bases between. Germline V CDR1 and CDR2: SEHNR, FQNEAQ (reference sequence). DNA of the CDR3: TGTGCCAGCAGCCTTATGGCGGGGCGGTTGAACACTGAAGCTTTCTTT. This sequence encodes CASSLMAGRLNTEAFF.

The sample holds one count of this clone. This chain connects TRBV12-5 to TRBJ1-5; D remains unclear. V lost 0 bases, J lost 7 bases, and 10 bases lay in between. Germline lookup yields CDR1 LGHNT and CDR2 FRNRAP. The CDR3 is 14 residues long. The CDR3 nucleotides are TGTGCTAGTGGTTTGGTAGGTCCAGGCCAGCCCCAGCATTTT. Protein sequence: CASGLVGPGQPQHF.

The rearrangement joins TRBV6-5 to TRBJ1-1, with unresolved D. This CDR3 has 13 amino acids. V lost 2 bases, J lost 4 bases, and 8 bases lay in between. Germline-derived CDR1 and CDR2 are MNHEY and SVGAGI. In nucleotides, the CDR3 is TGTGCCAGCAGTTACCAACCGGGCACTGAAGCTTTCTTT. This sequence encodes CASSYQPGTEAFF.

The chain is built from TRBV4-2 and TRBJ1-2; the D gene is possibly TRBD1 (6 bases). The germline V gene encodes CDR1 LGHNA and CDR2 YNFKEQ. Trimming removed 1 base from V and 4 bases from J, with 10 bases in between. The length of the CDR3 is 14 residues. CDR3 sequence: CASSQAGASYGYTF. Written as DNA, the CDR3 is TGTGCCAGCAGCCAAGCAGGGGCAAGCTATGGCTACACCTTC.

The chain has TRBV27 and TRBJ2-7; possible D gene TRBD2, 6 bases. V was trimmed by 6 bases and J by 2 bases, leaving 20 bases between them. This CDR3 contains 16 residues. Germline-derived CDR1 and CDR2 are MNHEY and SMNVEV (reference sequence). CDR3 sequence (DNA): TGTGCCAGCAGCTTCTTAAGCGGGCGTGCGACCTACGAGCAGTACTTC. The encoded protein is CASSFLSGRATYEQYF.

The rearrangement joins TRBV4-1 to TRBJ2-3; 8 bases fit TRBD2. This CDR3 comprises 15 residues. Trimming took 4 bases from V and 1 from J; bases not matched to a gene: 4. Germline values: CDR1 MGHRA, CDR2 YSYEKL. The CDR3 sequence is CASSPQTSGTDTQYF. DNA for the CDR3: TGCGCCAGCAGCCCCCAGACTAGCGGCACAGATACGCAGTATTTT.

The chain has TRBV18 and TRBJ1-2; no definite D call. Looked up from germline, CDR1 is KGHSH and CDR2 is LQKENI. The V and J ends lost 2 bases and 11 bases respectively, with 18 bases between them. The CDR3 spans 14 residues. In DNA form, the CDR3 reads TGTGCCAGCTCACCAGAAGAGACGAGGTCGGGTTACACCTTC. Protein: CASSPEETRSGYTF.

The gene calls are TRBV7-9 and TRBJ2-2, with 10 bases matching TRBD2. Looked up from germline, CDR1 is SEHNR and CDR2 is FQNEAQ (reference sequence). The CDR3 is made up of 17 amino acids. Germline trimming cut 2 bases from V and 7 bases from J; bases unmatched to any gene: 10. CDR3 residues: CASSLSLAGVFSGELFF. CDR3 sequence (DNA): TGTGCCAGCAGCTTATCCCTAGCGGGAGTTTTTAGCGGGGAGCTGTTTTTT.

CDR3 nucleotides: TGTGCCACCAGCAGAGATCCTTGGGGGGGCAATCAGCCCCAGCATTTT. Translation: CATSRDPWGGNQPQHF. The chain links TRBV15 to TRBJ1-5; possible D gene TRBD1, 5 bases. The V and J ends lost 0 bases and 2 bases respectively, with 11 bases between them. The CDR3 is 16 amino acids. In germline, CDR1 is LNHNV, CDR2 YYDKDF (reference sequence).

This chain connects TRBV6-1 to TRBJ1-1; no firm D call. The CDR3 is 14 amino acids. Germline-derived CDR1 and CDR2 are MNHNS and SASEGT. Trimming shortened V by 2 bases and J by 1 base, and 8 bases separated the two germline ends. Written as DNA, the CDR3 is TGTGCCAGCAGTGAAAAGAGGGCGAACACTGAAGCTTTCTTT. This translates into CASSEKRANTEAFF.

This chain uses TRBV6-5 with TRBJ1-2; 7 positions match TRBD1. This CDR3 contains 11 residues. J was trimmed by 9 bases and V by 6 bases; bases with no gene match: 4. The germline gives CDR1 MNHEY, CDR2 SVGAGI. The CDR3 DNA follows: TGTGCCAGCAGACAACAGGGGAGCTACACCTTC. This codes for CASRQQGSYTF.

The V and J genes are TRBV10-1 and TRBJ2-7; D possibly corresponds to TRBD2 (5 bases). The length of the CDR3 is 15 residues. The germline gives CDR1 WNHNN, CDR2 SYGVQD (reference sequence). Trimming pared 0 bases from V and 1 base from J, leaving 10 bases between. CDR3 DNA: TGCGCCAGCAGTGAGTCGACTCGGGATTCCTACGAGCAGTACTTC. Its translation is CASSESTRDSYEQYF.

This clone occurred once. CDR3 in DNA: TGTGCCAGCAGCGAAACAGGGTCTGGAAACACCATATATTTT. It encodes CASSETGSGNTIYF. This chain joins TRBV9 and TRBJ1-3; D perhaps matches TRBD1 (6 bases). The CDR3 is 14 residues long. Looked up from germline, CDR1 is SGDLS and CDR2 is YYNGEE. Deletions cut 3 bases from V and 1 base from J, with 8 bases between.

The chain employs TRBV6-5 and TRBJ1-1; 7 bases align to TRBD1. V lost 4 bases to trimming and J lost 5 bases; unmatched junction nucleotides: 13. Germline V gene sequence: CDR1 MNHEY, CDR2 SVGAGI. CDR3 length: 16 amino acids. The CDR3 nucleotides are TGTGCCAGCAGTTCCGACAGGGTCCGTGGGTGGACTGAAGCTTTCTTT. Translation: CASSSDRVRGWTEAFF.

The V and J genes are TRBV5-1 and TRBJ2-5, with D possibly being TRBD1 (6 bases). Gene TRBJ2-7 matches the end of the DNA better, so the J call may be wrong. Germline assignment: CDR1 SGHRS and CDR2 YFSETQ. CDR3 size: 15 residues. The CDR3 reads CASSPRTAPNYEQYF. In DNA, the CDR3 is TGCGCCAGCAGCCCCCGGACAGCACCAAACTACGAGCAGTACTTC.

V and J are TRBV6-5 and TRBJ1-1; D not certain. This CDR3 spans 11 amino acids. V was trimmed by 8 bases and J by 5 bases, leaving 9 bases between them. Germline V gene data show CDR1 as MNHEY and CDR2 as SVGAGI. CDR3 in DNA: TGTGCCAGCCAGTCGGGGACTGAAGCTTTCTTT. Protein product: CASQSGTEAFF.

The rearrangement joins TRBV28 to TRBJ2-1, with 7 bases aligning to TRBD2. Unmatched junction bases numbered 6, after V lost 1 base and J lost 3 bases. From germline, CDR1 is MDHEN and CDR2 SYDVKM. The CDR3 runs 16 residues. For the CDR3, the DNA is TGTGCCAGCAGTTTATCCCTAAGCGGGGTCTACAATGAGCAGTTCTTC. Amino acid sequence: CASSLSLSGVYNEQFF.

The chain joins TRBV30 to TRBJ2-7; 8 positions agree with TRBD1. V was pared by 5 bases and J by 2 bases, with 2 bases of the junction left unmatched. Germline V gene data show CDR1 as GTSNPN and CDR2 as SVGIG (reference sequence). The CDR3 sequence is 12 residues long. CDR3 coding DNA: TGTGCCTGGTCACAGGGGGCCTACGAGCAGTACTTC. Residues: CAWSQGAYEQYF.

The rearrangement links TRBV10-3 to TRBJ2-7, with a tentative D call TRBD2 (5 bases). Germline CDR1 reads ENHRY; CDR2 reads SYGVKD. This CDR3 spans 11 amino acids. Trimming took off 9 bases at V and 5 bases at J, with 11 bases between the two ends. This CDR3 is CAISSFDEQYF. The CDR3 DNA is TGTGCCATTTCTAGCTTCGACGAGCAGTACTTC.